One TCR beta chain is described in this entry. Authors' data handling: Amplification of reference gene primers was used by the study to estimate nucleated cell counts. Sequencing used immunoSEQ multiplex PCR; TCRdb keeps in-frame clones, though not all of them. D and trimming come from the DNA, and the V and J calls and clone size come from that table. This table holds 110,000 to 150,000 clones, 76% found once. The source of the sample is a study of blood T cell repertoires in COVID-19. For the study at large: COVID-19 samples from acute and convalescent phases originated in the United States, Italy and Spain. From T cells, B-cell-depleted T cells, or PBMCs came the material, which was cDNA or gDNA.

Trimming cost V 2 bases and J 7 bases, with 15 bases left between them. The CDR3 sequence is 15 residues long. Germline V gene lookup returns CDR1 SGHTA and CDR2 FQGNSA. The V gene is TRBV7-2, the J gene TRBJ2-1; tentatively, D is TRBD2 (5 bases). The sample was peripheral blood. The receptor comes from a man between 60 and 75 years old with acute or convalescent COVID-19. DNA for the CDR3: TGTGCCAGCAGCTTATCGGCGGGTGGCGGAAATGAGCAGTTCTTC. This encodes CASSLSAGGGNEQFF.